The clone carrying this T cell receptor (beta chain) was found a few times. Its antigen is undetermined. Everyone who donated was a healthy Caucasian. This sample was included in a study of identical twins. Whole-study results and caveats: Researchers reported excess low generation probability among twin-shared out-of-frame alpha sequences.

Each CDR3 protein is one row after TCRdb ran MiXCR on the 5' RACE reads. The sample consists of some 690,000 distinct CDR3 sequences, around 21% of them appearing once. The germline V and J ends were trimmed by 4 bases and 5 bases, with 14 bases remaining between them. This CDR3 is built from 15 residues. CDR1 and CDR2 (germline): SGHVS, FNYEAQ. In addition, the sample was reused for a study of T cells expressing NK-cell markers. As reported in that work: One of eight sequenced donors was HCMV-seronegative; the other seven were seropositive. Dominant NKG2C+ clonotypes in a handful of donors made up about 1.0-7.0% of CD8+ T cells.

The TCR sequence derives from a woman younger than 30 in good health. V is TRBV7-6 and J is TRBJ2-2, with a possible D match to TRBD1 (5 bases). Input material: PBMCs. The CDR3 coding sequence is TGTGCCAGCAGCTCCCCAGGGTCCCCAACCGGGGAGCTGTTTTTT. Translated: CASSSPGSPTGELFF.